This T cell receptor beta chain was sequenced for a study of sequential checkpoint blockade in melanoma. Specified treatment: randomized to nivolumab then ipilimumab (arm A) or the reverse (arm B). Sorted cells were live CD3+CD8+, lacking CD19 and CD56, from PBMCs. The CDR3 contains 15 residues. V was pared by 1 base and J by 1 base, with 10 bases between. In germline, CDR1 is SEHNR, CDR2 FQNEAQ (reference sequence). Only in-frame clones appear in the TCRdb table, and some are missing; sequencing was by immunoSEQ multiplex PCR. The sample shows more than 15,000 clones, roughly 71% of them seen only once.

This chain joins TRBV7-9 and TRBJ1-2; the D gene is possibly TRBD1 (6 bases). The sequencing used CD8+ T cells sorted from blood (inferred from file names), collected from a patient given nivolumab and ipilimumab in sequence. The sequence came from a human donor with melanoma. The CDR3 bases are TGTGCCAGCAGCTTAGGGACAGACTATAACTATGGCTACACCTTC. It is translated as CASSLGTDYNYGYTF.